The rows below give T cell receptor beta chains drawn from one sample of a study of OX40 agonist ivuxolimab in advanced cancers. Generated by immunoSEQ multiplex PCR, the TCRdb table keeps only in-frame clones and is missing some. Of about 61,000 clones listed, around 92% are singletons. The specimen comprised CD4+ or CD8+ T cells sorted from blood, sampled in a trial of the OX40 agonist ivuxolimab. The receptor source for this set is an adult with an advanced solid tumor such as melanoma, head and neck, liver or kidney cancer. CDR3s include the opening cysteine and the closing phenylalanine or tryptophan. The order of the fields is CDR3 DNA, CDR3 protein, D gene, J gene, clone size, V gene. D genes are given only for firm matches. Only part of the rows carry a size: once, few, many, or a class if the clone is expanded.

CDR3 DNA: TGTGCTAGTGCCATCGGACTAGCGGGAGGGCCGTACAATGAGCAGTTCTTC
CDR3 protein: CASAIGLAGGPYNEQFF
D gene: TRBD2
J gene: TRBJ2-1
clone size: -
V gene: TRBV12-5

CDR3 DNA: TGTGCCAGCAGCTTAGTTTCCGGAAACACCATATATTTT
CDR3 protein: CASSLVSGNTIYF
D gene: -
J gene: TRBJ1-3
clone size: -
V gene: TRBV7-2

CDR3 DNA: TGTGCCAGCAGTTCTAACAGGGCGGTTGCAACTAATGAAAAACTGTTTTTT
CDR3 protein: CASSSNRAVATNEKLFF
D gene: -
J gene: TRBJ1-4
clone size: -
V gene: TRBV28

CDR3 DNA: TGTGCCTGGAGTGGATCGAGTAGGGGCCGACGGTATTTT
CDR3 protein: CAWSGSSRGRRYF
D gene: -
J gene: TRBJ2-3
clone size: medium-sized
V gene: TRBV30

CDR3 DNA: TGTGCCTGGAGTATCTCTTCGGCTGAAGCTTTCTTT
CDR3 protein: CAWSISSAEAFF
D gene: -
J gene: TRBJ1-1
clone size: -
V gene: TRBV30

CDR3 DNA: TGTGCCAGCAGCCTCCTCTCAGGGGGTAATTCACCCCTCCACTTT
CDR3 protein: CASSLLSGGNSPLHF
D gene: TRBD1
J gene: TRBJ1-6
clone size: -
V gene: TRBV9

CDR3 DNA: TGTGCCAGCAGACTCGAAGTGTTCTATGGCTACACCTTC
CDR3 protein: CASRLEVFYGYTF
D gene: -
J gene: TRBJ1-2
clone size: -
V gene: TRBV6-6

CDR3 DNA: TGCAGCGTTGAACAAATGAACACCGGGGAGCTGTTTTTT
CDR3 protein: CSVEQMNTGELFF
D gene: -
J gene: TRBJ2-2
clone size: -
V gene: TRBV29-1

CDR3 DNA: TGTGCCAGCAGTTTCAGGAGAGCCACTGAAGCTTTCTTT
CDR3 protein: CASSFRRATEAFF
D gene: -
J gene: TRBJ1-1
clone size: -
V gene: TRBV28

CDR3 DNA: TGCAGTGCTGCTTGGACTGAGCAGTTCTTC
CDR3 protein: CSAAWTEQFF
D gene: -
J gene: TRBJ2-1
clone size: -
V gene: TRBV20-1

CDR3 DNA: TGTGCCAGCAGTCCCCGGACAGGGCGTGAAAAACTGTTTTTT
CDR3 protein: CASSPRTGREKLFF
D gene: TRBD1
J gene: TRBJ1-4
clone size: -
V gene: TRBV6-5

CDR3 DNA: TGTGCCATCAGGCCCACTAGCGGACAATCCTACGAGCAGTACTTC
CDR3 protein: CAIRPTSGQSYEQYF
D gene: TRBD2
J gene: TRBJ2-7
clone size: -
V gene: TRBV10-3

CDR3 DNA: TGTGCCAGCAGCCGAACAGGGGTTTTGGACTACGAGCAGTACTTC
CDR3 protein: CASSRTGVLDYEQYF
D gene: TRBD1
J gene: TRBJ2-7
clone size: -
V gene: TRBV28

CDR3 DNA: TGTGCCAGCAGTTACACTGGAAACACCATATATTTT
CDR3 protein: CASSYTGNTIYF
D gene: -
J gene: TRBJ1-3
clone size: -
V gene: TRBV9

CDR3 DNA: TGCGCCAGCAGCCAAGAGGGGACGGAGTTGATGGGTGGCTACACCTTC
CDR3 protein: CASSQEGTELMGGYTF
D gene: -
J gene: TRBJ1-2
clone size: -
V gene: TRBV4-1

CDR3 DNA: TGTGCCAGCAGCTCCGAGGGGACTTATACGCAGTATTTT
CDR3 protein: CASSSEGTYTQYF
D gene: -
J gene: TRBJ2-3
clone size: -
V gene: TRBV7-9

CDR3 DNA: TGTGCCAGCAGCTCGGAAACCTTTTACAATGAGCAGTTCTTC
CDR3 protein: CASSSETFYNEQFF
D gene: -
J gene: TRBJ2-1
clone size: -
V gene: TRBV7-9

CDR3 DNA: TGTGCCAGCAGCTTAGCGGGGGGCACAGATACGCAGTATTTT
CDR3 protein: CASSLAGGTDTQYF
D gene: TRBD2
J gene: TRBJ2-3
clone size: -
V gene: TRBV5-5

CDR3 DNA: TGTGCCAGCAGTTACCGGCTTGGTGTCAGGGGGCTCTGGTTC
CDR3 protein: CASSYRLGVRGLWF
D gene: TRBD1
J gene: TRBJ2-4
clone size: -
V gene: TRBV6-5

CDR3 DNA: TGTGCCAGCAGCCCTGGACAGGTCCACGAGCAGTACTTC
CDR3 protein: CASSPGQVHEQYF
D gene: TRBD1
J gene: TRBJ2-7
clone size: -
V gene: TRBV6-5

CDR3 DNA: TGTGCCAGCACCCAGGGGTACACCATATATTTT
CDR3 protein: CASTQGYTIYF
D gene: -
J gene: TRBJ1-3
clone size: -
V gene: TRBV6-5

CDR3 DNA: TGTGCCAGCAGCCCCTTAGGCAGAGGGGGCCGAACTGAAGCTTTCTTT
CDR3 protein: CASSPLGRGGRTEAFF
D gene: TRBD1
J gene: TRBJ1-1
clone size: -
V gene: TRBV7-8

CDR3 DNA: TGTGCCAGTAGTTCAGCAGTGAGCTCCTATAATTCACCCCTCCACTTT
CDR3 protein: CASSSAVSSYNSPLHF
D gene: -
J gene: TRBJ1-6
clone size: -
V gene: TRBV19

CDR3 DNA: TGTGCCAGCAGCCCAACGCACCGGGGGAGCAATCAGCCCCAGCATTTT
CDR3 protein: CASSPTHRGSNQPQHF
D gene: -
J gene: TRBJ1-5
clone size: once
V gene: TRBV28

CDR3 DNA: TGTGCCAGCAGTTTTTTGTTTAATTCACCCCTCCACTTT
CDR3 protein: CASSFLFNSPLHF
D gene: -
J gene: TRBJ1-6
clone size: -
V gene: TRBV28

CDR3 DNA: TGTGCCAGCAGTGAAAAAGGGGTAACAAGCTACGAGCAGTACTTC
CDR3 protein: CASSEKGVTSYEQYF
D gene: -
J gene: TRBJ2-7
clone size: once
V gene: TRBV27

CDR3 DNA: TGTGCCAGCAGTAGACAGCCGGGGCCCTATGGCTACACCTTC
CDR3 protein: CASSRQPGPYGYTF
D gene: -
J gene: TRBJ1-2
clone size: -
V gene: TRBV28

CDR3 DNA: TGCGCCAGCAGCCACGGGACAGGGCTCTCCTACGAGCAGTACTTC
CDR3 protein: CASSHGTGLSYEQYF
D gene: TRBD1
J gene: TRBJ2-7
clone size: -
V gene: TRBV4-1

CDR3 DNA: TGTGCCAGCAGTGCCTCCCTGTGGGGGGGGAGGGGAAACACCATATATTTT
CDR3 protein: CASSASLWGGRGNTIYF
D gene: -
J gene: TRBJ1-3
clone size: -
V gene: TRBV6-4

CDR3 DNA: TGTGCCAGCGGCCCCTACCCCGGGACCCAAGCCGGCTCGCCCCAGCATTTT
CDR3 protein: CASGPYPGTQAGSPQHF
D gene: -
J gene: TRBJ1-5
clone size: once
V gene: TRBV7-8

CDR3 DNA: TGTGCCAGCAGACTATCAGTAGGAGCTAATCAGCCCCAGCATTTT
CDR3 protein: CASRLSVGANQPQHF
D gene: -
J gene: TRBJ1-5
clone size: -
V gene: TRBV27

CDR3 DNA: TGTGCCAGCAGTTTTGGCGGGGTGGGGGAGCAGTTCTTC
CDR3 protein: CASSFGGVGEQFF
D gene: -
J gene: TRBJ2-1
clone size: -
V gene: TRBV27

CDR3 DNA: TGTGCCAGTAGTAGGGGTCTTATCACCGGGGAGCTGTTTTTT
CDR3 protein: CASSRGLITGELFF
D gene: -
J gene: TRBJ2-2
clone size: -
V gene: TRBV19

CDR3 DNA: TGTGCCAGCAGTTTAGAGGGGGTGGAGACCCAGTACTTC
CDR3 protein: CASSLEGVETQYF
D gene: -
J gene: TRBJ2-5
clone size: -
V gene: TRBV28

CDR3 DNA: TGTGCCAGCAGCCCCGGGACAGCTACCTACGAGCAGTACTTC
CDR3 protein: CASSPGTATYEQYF
D gene: TRBD1
J gene: TRBJ2-7
clone size: -
V gene: TRBV5-6

CDR3 DNA: TGTGCCAGCAGCACCCAGCAGGGTAATCAGCCCCAGCATTTT
CDR3 protein: CASSTQQGNQPQHF
D gene: -
J gene: TRBJ1-5
clone size: -
V gene: TRBV7-2

CDR3 DNA: TGTGCCAGCAGCCCGACCCTGGGAGCGTATGGCTACACCTTC
CDR3 protein: CASSPTLGAYGYTF
D gene: -
J gene: TRBJ1-2
clone size: -
V gene: TRBV28

CDR3 DNA: TGTGCCAGCAGCCATCCCGGTCTCTACGAGCAGTACTTC
CDR3 protein: CASSHPGLYEQYF
D gene: -
J gene: TRBJ2-7
clone size: -
V gene: TRBV14

CDR3 DNA: TGTGCCAGCAGCTTATCGAACACCGGGGAGCTGTTTTTT
CDR3 protein: CASSLSNTGELFF
D gene: -
J gene: TRBJ2-2
clone size: -
V gene: TRBV11-2

CDR3 DNA: TGTGCCAGCAGTTACCCCGCCCTGGAGCAGTACTTC
CDR3 protein: CASSYPALEQYF
D gene: -
J gene: TRBJ2-7
clone size: -
V gene: TRBV6-6